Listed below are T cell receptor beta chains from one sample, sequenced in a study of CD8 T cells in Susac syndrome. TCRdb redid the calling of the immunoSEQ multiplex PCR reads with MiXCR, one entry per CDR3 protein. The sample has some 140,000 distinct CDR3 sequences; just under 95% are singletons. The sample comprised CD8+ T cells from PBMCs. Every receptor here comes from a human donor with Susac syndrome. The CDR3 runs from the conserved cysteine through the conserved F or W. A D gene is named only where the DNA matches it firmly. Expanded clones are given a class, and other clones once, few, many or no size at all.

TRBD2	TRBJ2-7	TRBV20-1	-	CSALGVAGGSSYEQYF	TGCAGTGCTCTAGGGGTTGCGGGAGGGTCTTCCTACGAGCAGTACTTC
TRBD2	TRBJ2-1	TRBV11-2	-	CASSLAEHNEQFF	TGTGCCAGCAGTCTAGCGGAACACAATGAGCAGTTCTTC
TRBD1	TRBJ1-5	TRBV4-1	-	CASSLGTGTGQPQHF	TGCGCCAGCAGCCTCGGGACAGGGACTGGTCAGCCCCAGCATTTT
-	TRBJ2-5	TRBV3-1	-	CASSQEAIQETQYF	TGTGCCAGCAGCCAAGAAGCGATCCAAGAGACCCAGTACTTC
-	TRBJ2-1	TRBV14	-	CASSRFGLGSALTGEQFF	TGTGCCAGCAGCCGGTTCGGGTTGGGGTCAGCCCTAACGGGTGAGCAGTTCTTC
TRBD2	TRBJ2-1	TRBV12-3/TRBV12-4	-	CASRAGGGNEQFF	TGTGCCAGCAGAGCGGGAGGAGGCAATGAGCAGTTCTTC
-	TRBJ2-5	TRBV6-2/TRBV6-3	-	CASSYSQVWGTQYF	TGTGCCAGCAGTTACTCGCAGGTGTGGGGGACCCAGTACTTC
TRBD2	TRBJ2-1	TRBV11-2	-	CASPPAPSGSFYNEQFF	TGTGCCAGCCCGCCTGCCCCTAGCGGGAGCTTTTACAATGAGCAGTTCTTC
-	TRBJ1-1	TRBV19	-	CASSGQTEIEAFF	TGTGCCAGTAGTGGACAGACAGAGATTGAAGCTTTCTTT
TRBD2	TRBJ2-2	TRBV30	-	CAWSVAPVLAGDTGELFF	TGTGCCTGGAGTGTTGCCCCCGTTCTAGCGGGAGATACCGGGGAGCTGTTTTTT
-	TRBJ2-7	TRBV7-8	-	CASSLERGPYEQYF	TGTGCCAGCAGCTTAGAGAGGGGCCCCTACGAGCAGTACTTC
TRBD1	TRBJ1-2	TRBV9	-	CASSSSTGGHYGYTF	TGTGCCAGCAGCTCTTCGACAGGGGGTCACTATGGCTACACCTTC
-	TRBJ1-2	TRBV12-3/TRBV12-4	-	CASSPPLDRYGYTF	TGTGCCAGCAGTCCCCCTTTGGACCGCTATGGCTACACCTTC
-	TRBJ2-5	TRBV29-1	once	CSVEWGTPMETQYF	TGCAGCGTTGAATGGGGGACTCCGATGGAGACCCAGTACTTC
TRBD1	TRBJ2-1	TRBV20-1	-	CSLPSDRQGNEQFF	TGCAGTCTCCCTTCGGACAGGCAGGGGAATGAGCAGTTCTTC
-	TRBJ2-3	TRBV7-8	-	CASSLVSGTTDTQYF	TGTGCCAGCAGCTTAGTAAGCGGCACCACAGATACGCAGTATTTT
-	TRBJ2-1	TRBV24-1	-	CATQSSYNEQFF	TGTGCCACCCAGAGCTCCTACAATGAGCAGTTCTTC
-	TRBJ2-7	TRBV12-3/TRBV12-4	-	CASTHAGTLDEQYF	TGTGCCAGCACCCACGCCGGGACGTTGGACGAGCAGTACTTC
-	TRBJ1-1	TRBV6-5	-	CASSYRPGGAEAFF	TGTGCCAGCAGTTACCGCCCGGGGGGGGCTGAAGCTTTCTTT
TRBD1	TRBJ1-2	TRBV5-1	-	CASSPPGTGYYGYTF	TGCGCCAGCAGCCCTCCCGGGACAGGTTACTATGGCTACACCTTC
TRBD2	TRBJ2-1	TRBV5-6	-	CASSFLAGVAADEQFF	TGTGCCAGCAGCTTCCTAGCGGGAGTGGCGGCCGATGAGCAGTTCTTC
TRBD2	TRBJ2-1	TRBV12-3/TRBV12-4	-	CASSLSGRGWNEQFF	TGTGCCAGCAGTCTTAGCGGGAGAGGTTGGAATGAGCAGTTCTTC
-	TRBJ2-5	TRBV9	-	CASRPPGLQETQYF	TGTGCCAGCAGACCTCCGGGCCTTCAAGAGACCCAGTACTTC
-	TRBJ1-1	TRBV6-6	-	CASSPSGSEAFF	TGTGCCAGCAGCCCCAGTGGCTCTGAAGCTTTCTTT
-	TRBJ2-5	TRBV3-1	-	CASSQDSGTPLGTQYF	TGTGCCAGCAGCCAAGATTCGGGGACCCCGCTTGGGACCCAGTACTTC
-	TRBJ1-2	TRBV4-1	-	CASSQDPGNAYGYTF	TGCGCCAGCAGCCAAGATCCGGGAAACGCCTATGGCTACACCTTC
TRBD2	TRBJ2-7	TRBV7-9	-	CASSLPTSGSTDSYEQYF	TGTGCCAGCAGCCTGCCGACTAGCGGGTCCACCGACTCCTACGAGCAGTACTTC
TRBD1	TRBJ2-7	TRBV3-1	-	CASSHSRGWNEQYF	TGTGCCAGCAGCCATTCCAGGGGGTGGAACGAGCAGTACTTC
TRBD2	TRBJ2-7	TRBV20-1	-	CSARDRLGLAGVAEQYF	TGCAGTGCTAGAGATCGTCTTGGACTAGCGGGAGTTGCCGAGCAGTACTTC
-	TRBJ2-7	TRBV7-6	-	CASSPGNREQYF	TGTGCCAGCAGCCCGGGAAACCGCGAGCAGTACTTC
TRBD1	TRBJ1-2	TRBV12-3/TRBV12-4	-	CASRPGQGNYGYTF	TGTGCCAGCAGGCCGGGACAGGGGAACTATGGCTACACCTTC
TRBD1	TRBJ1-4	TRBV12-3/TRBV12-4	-	CASRQGGTNEKLFF	TGTGCCAGCAGACAGGGGGGAACTAATGAAAAACTGTTTTTT
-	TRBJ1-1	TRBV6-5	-	CASSQTGGSNTEAFF	TGTGCCAGCAGCCAGACAGGTGGTTCGAACACTGAAGCTTTCTTT
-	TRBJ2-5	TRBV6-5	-	CASSFKFSGTQETQYF	TGTGCCAGCAGTTTTAAGTTCAGCGGTACACAAGAGACCCAGTACTTC
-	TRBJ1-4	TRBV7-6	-	CASSLDSGSTNEKLFF	TGTGCCAGCAGCTTAGATTCGGGTTCAACTAATGAAAAACTGTTTTTT
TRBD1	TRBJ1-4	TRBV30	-	CAWNDLQGDYEKLFF	TGTGCCTGGAACGACTTACAGGGGGATTATGAAAAACTGTTTTTT
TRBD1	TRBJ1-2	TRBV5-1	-	CASSPGQEYGYTF	TGCGCCAGCAGCCCGGGACAGGAATATGGCTACACCTTC
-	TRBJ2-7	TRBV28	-	CASSTVAGISYEQYF	TGTGCCAGCAGCACCGTCGCGGGCATCTCCTACGAGCAGTACTTC
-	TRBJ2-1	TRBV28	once	CASSFAVSTLEGGYNEQFF	TGTGCCAGCAGTTTTGCGGTATCAACTCTCGAGGGAGGCTACAATGAGCAGTTCTTC
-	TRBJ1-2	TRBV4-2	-	CASSLENPYGYTF	TGTGCCAGCAGCCTGGAAAACCCTTATGGCTACACCTTC
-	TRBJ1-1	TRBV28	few	CASSYTGNTEAFF	TGTGCCAGCAGTTATACAGGGAACACTGAAGCTTTCTTT
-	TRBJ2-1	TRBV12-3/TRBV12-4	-	CASSLDPANEQFF	TGTGCCAGCAGTTTAGATCCGGCGAATGAGCAGTTCTTC
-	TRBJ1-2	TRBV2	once	CASSELARGDGYTF	TGTGCCAGCAGTGAACTGGCCAGGGGCGATGGCTACACCTTC
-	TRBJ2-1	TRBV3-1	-	CASSLRGFEQFF	TGTGCCAGCAGCCTCAGGGGTTTTGAGCAGTTCTTC
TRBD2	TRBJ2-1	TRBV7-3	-	CASSLTSGTEQFF	TGTGCCAGCAGCTTAACTAGCGGGACTGAGCAGTTCTTC
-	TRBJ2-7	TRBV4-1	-	CASSHQGLEPSF	TGCGCCAGCAGCCACCAAGGTCTAGAACCCTCCTTC
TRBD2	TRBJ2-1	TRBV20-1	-	CSARGRTSGTGEQFF	TGCAGTGCTAGGGGCCGGACTAGCGGGACCGGTGAGCAGTTCTTC
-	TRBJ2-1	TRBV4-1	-	CASSQDVGDEQFF	TGCGCCAGCAGCCAAGATGTAGGCGACGAGCAGTTCTTC
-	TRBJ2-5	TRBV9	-	CASFFGDLETQYF	TGTGCCAGCTTTTTTGGGGATCTGGAGACCCAGTACTTC